This is a list of T cell receptor beta chains from one sample in a study of sequential checkpoint blockade in melanoma. Method: immunoSEQ multiplex PCR; TCRdb's copy keeps in-frame clones and lacks some. The repertoire consists of 1,500 to 2,000 clones, with under 30% occurring once and the leading ten covering about 8.7%. This specimen was tumor tissue (inferred from file names), taken from a patient given nivolumab and ipilimumab in sequence. These TCRs come from a human donor with melanoma. The CDR3 runs from the conserved cysteine through the conserved F or W. Each record gives: J gene, V gene, D gene, clone size, CDR3 DNA, CDR3 protein. The D gene is left open where the match is weak. The size of a clone is reported for some rows only, either as once, few or many, or as a class for expanded clones.

>TRBJ2-2|TRBV6-8|NA|large
TGTGCCAGCAGTTACTACCGAGGGCTTGGCGGGGAGCTGTTTTTT
CASSYYRGLGGELFF
>TRBJ1-4|TRBV28|NA|NA
TGTGCCAGCAGCCTCTCCCTGACGGGAACTAATGAAAAACTGTTTTTT
CASSLSLTGTNEKLFF
>TRBJ1-5|TRBV6-8|NA|few
TGTGCCAGCAGTTACATGGGTAGTCAGCCCCAGCATTTT
CASSYMGSQPQHF
>TRBJ2-5|TRBV5-1|TRBD2|NA
TGCGCCAGCAGCTTGAACGGGGGGCAAGAGACCCAGTACTTC
CASSLNGGQETQYF
>TRBJ1-3|TRBV6-8|NA|large
TGTGCCAGCCGTCCCAACTCTGGAAACACCATATATTTT
CASRPNSGNTIYF
>TRBJ2-5|TRBV6-8|NA|medium-sized
TGTGCCAGCAGGGAGTGGAGGGGGCGACGGGAGACCCAGTACTTC
CASREWRGRRETQYF
>TRBJ2-7|TRBV11-3|TRBD2|medium-sized
TGTGCCAGCAGCACCACGGGGGTACTAGCGGGGAACTACGAGCAGTACTTC
CASSTTGVLAGNYEQYF
>TRBJ1-2|TRBV11-3|NA|medium-sized
TGTGCCAGCAGCTTTCGGCAGGGATCAACTCTCGGTGGCTACACCTTC
CASSFRQGSTLGGYTF
>TRBJ2-1|TRBV5-1|TRBD2|NA
TGCGCCAGCAGCTTGCAGCGGGGGGACTACAATGAGCAGTTCTTC
CASSLQRGDYNEQFF
>TRBJ2-1|TRBV9|NA|few
TGTGCCAGCAGCGCGGATTTCGCCATTCCTGAGCAGTTCTTC
CASSADFAIPEQFF
>TRBJ1-1|TRBV9|NA|large
TGTGCCAGCAGAGGACAGATGAACACTGAAGCTTTCTTT
CASRGQMNTEAFF
>TRBJ1-1|TRBV19|TRBD1|few
TGTGCCAGTAGATCCGACAGGGTCGCTGAAGCTTTCTTT
CASRSDRVAEAFF
>TRBJ2-1|TRBV6-8|NA|large
TGTGCCAGCAGTTACTCTAGCCACGGGAATGAGCAGTTCTTC
CASSYSSHGNEQFF
>TRBJ2-7|TRBV11-3|TRBD1|medium-sized
TGTGCCAGCAGCTTTGGGCGTGCAGGGGGTTTTGCCTACGAGCAGTACTTC
CASSFGRAGGFAYEQYF
>TRBJ2-7|TRBV6-8|TRBD2|few
TGTGCCAGCAGTTCCGGGACTAGCGGGGGGGCGAGATGGGAGCAGTACTTC
CASSSGTSGGARWEQYF
>TRBJ1-5|TRBV11-3|NA|medium-sized
TGTGCCAGCAGCTCCAACGTAGGAAGGGGTCAGCCCCAGCATTTT
CASSSNVGRGQPQHF
>TRBJ1-2|TRBV5-1|TRBD1|few
TGCGCCAGCAGCTTAAATCCGGGACAGGGAGCCTATGGCTACACCTTC
CASSLNPGQGAYGYTF
>TRBJ1-6|TRBV6-8|TRBD1|few
TGTGCCAGCAGAAGGACAGGGGTTAATTCACCCCTCCACTTT
CASRRTGVNSPLHF
>TRBJ2-3|TRBV10-2|NA|NA
TGCGCCAGCAAAGAACCCCCCAGCACAGATACGCAGTATTTT
CASKEPPSTDTQYF
>TRBJ2-7|TRBV14|NA|NA
TGTGCCAGCAGCGGGCCTGGGGGTTTTACCTACGAGCAGTACTTC
CASSGPGGFTYEQYF
>TRBJ2-1|TRBV6-8|TRBD2|few
TGTGCCAGCAGTTACGCAGCTAGCGGGGGACATCATGTGTATGAGCAGTTCTTC
CASSYAASGGHHVYEQFF
>TRBJ1-6|TRBV6-8|NA|medium-sized
TGTGCCAGCAGTTACTCGGGGGCCAGCAATTCACCCCTCCACTTT
CASSYSGASNSPLHF
>TRBJ2-7|TRBV19|NA|few
TGTGCCAGTAGTTCCGGCAGCTACGAGCAGTACTTC
CASSSGSYEQYF
>TRBJ2-7|TRBV6-1|TRBD1|medium-sized
TGTGCCAGCAGTGAAGACAGGGGGCTTGGCTACGAGCAGTACTTC
CASSEDRGLGYEQYF
>TRBJ2-7|TRBV12-5|NA|NA
TGTGCTAGTGGTTTGGACGGGACATATCCCTACGAGCAGTACTTC
CASGLDGTYPYEQYF
>TRBJ1-5|TRBV14|TRBD1|few
TGTGCCAGCAGCCCCACAGGGGTCGGCCAGCCCCAGCATTTT
CASSPTGVGQPQHF
>TRBJ2-1|TRBV19|TRBD1|NA
TGTGCCAGTAGTGATCCGGGACAGGGTATCGATGAGCAGTTCTTC
CASSDPGQGIDEQFF
>TRBJ1-6|TRBV11-3|NA|large
TGTGCCAGCAGCATCAGAGGAATTGATAATTCACCCCTCCACTTT
CASSIRGIDNSPLHF
>TRBJ2-1|TRBV11-3|TRBD2|medium-sized
TGTGCCAGCAGCTTAGATGGATTTTGGGTAGCGGGGGACTACAATGAGCAGTTCTTC
CASSLDGFWVAGDYNEQFF
>TRBJ1-2|TRBV6-8|NA|few
TGTGCCAGCAGCCTACAGTCGTCCGGAGTCTCCCCCGGCAATGGCTACACCTTC
CASSLQSSGVSPGNGYTF
>TRBJ1-2|TRBV11-3|NA|medium-sized
TGTGCCAGCAGCCCGGAAGGGGCAGTCTCACCAATCTATGGCTACACCTTC
CASSPEGAVSPIYGYTF
>TRBJ2-7|TRBV10-3|NA|NA
TGTGCCATCAGTGAGGACAGGTTGAACTACGAGCAGTACTTC
CAISEDRLNYEQYF
>TRBJ1-4|TRBV19|TRBD1|few
TGTGCCAGTAGTATCCAAACAGGGGGCTTCGGTGAAAAACTGTTTTTT
CASSIQTGGFGEKLFF
>TRBJ1-2|TRBV5-3|NA|NA
TGTGCCAGAAGCTTGAGGCTGGGGCCTATGCGGTACACCTTC
CARSLRLGPMRYTF
>TRBJ2-5|TRBV19|NA|few
TGTGCCAGTAGTATGTGGCTACAAGAGACCCAGTACTTC
CASSMWLQETQYF
>TRBJ1-6|TRBV11-3|NA|medium-sized
TGTGCCAGCAGCTCAGGGGAGGGCCAGTCACCCCTCCACTTT
CASSSGEGQSPLHF
>TRBJ1-1|TRBV9|NA|large
TGTGCCAGCAGTGTATCAGGGACGGGGAACACTGAAGCTTTCTTT
CASSVSGTGNTEAFF
>TRBJ1-6|TRBV6-8|NA|few
TGTGCCATCAGGGGTGGTGGGGGTGGTTCCTATAATTCACCCCTCCACTTT
CAIRGGGGGSYNSPLHF
>TRBJ1-2|TRBV28|NA|few
TGTGCCAGCAGTTACCTGGACAGAAAAAACTATGGCTACACCTTC
CASSYLDRKNYGYTF
>TRBJ1-2|TRBV19|NA|NA
TGTGCCAGTCTCTCAGGCGGGCCCGTAAACTATGGCTACACCTTC
CASLSGGPVNYGYTF
>TRBJ2-7|TRBV6-8|NA|few
TGTGCCAGCAGGCGTGGGCCGACCGGTTCCTACGAGCAGTACTTC
CASRRGPTGSYEQYF
>TRBJ1-2|TRBV11-3|NA|medium-sized
TGTGCCAGCAGCTCCCAACTGACCACTTCGCGAAGATCTAACTATGGCTACACCTTC
CASSSQLTTSRRSNYGYTF
>TRBJ1-1|TRBV19|NA|few
TGTGCCAGTAGTCCCACGAACACTGAAGCTTTCTTT
CASSPTNTEAFF
>TRBJ2-5|TRBV9|TRBD2|medium-sized
TGTGCCAGCAGTGAAGCGCTGATAGCGGGGTGGCAAGAGACCCAGTACTTC
CASSEALIAGWQETQYF
>TRBJ2-7|TRBV11-3|NA|medium-sized
TGTGCCAGCAGTTCGCCGAAGACAGCTTCCTACGAGCAGTACTTC
CASSSPKTASYEQYF
>TRBJ2-3|TRBV15|NA|NA
TGTGCCACCAGCAGAGATCTAGCAGGGAGTGGGACAGATACGCAGTATTTT
CATSRDLAGSGTDTQYF
>TRBJ1-4|TRBV9|TRBD1|medium-sized
TGTGCCAGCAGCGTCGGGACAGGCGGGGATGAAAAACTGTTTTTT
CASSVGTGGDEKLFF
>TRBJ1-2|TRBV6-8|NA|medium-sized
TGTGCCAGCAGTTACTCGTCTGACAGTAACTATGGCTACACCTTC
CASSYSSDSNYGYTF
>TRBJ2-5|TRBV19|NA|NA
TGTGCCAGTAGTATGAAGGCAGGGAAGGTAGAGACCCAGTACTTC
CASSMKAGKVETQYF
>TRBJ1-6|TRBV30|NA|few
TGTGCCTGGAGCTCGTGTAAGACATCCTATAATTCACCCCTCCACTTT
CAWSSCKTSYNSPLHF
>TRBJ2-7|TRBV6-7|TRBD2|NA
TGTGCCAGCCGGGACTACTACGAGCAGTACTTC
CASRDYYEQYF
>TRBJ1-4|TRBV11-3|NA|medium-sized
TGTGCCAGCAGCTTGGACCCACGGAGTGAAAAACTGTTTTTT
CASSLDPRSEKLFF